The following is a TCR beta chain sequence with its context. Its binding antigen is unknown. Base qualities are not provided; no much larger clone lies one nucleotide away. The cohort consisted of more than 650 healthy bone marrow donors. At the time of sampling, all cohort members were nominally healthy, though unrecorded immune exposures were likely present. The donor was CMV seropositive and was included in the group of 289 seropositive cohort members. Every donor gave a peripheral blood sample, and the peripheral blood mononuclear cells from that sample were used for TCR beta sequencing. The Qiagen DNeasy Blood Extraction Kit was used to extract genomic DNA from the blood cell samples. The data belong to a study of cytomegalovirus exposure and HLA in healthy donors (dated by TCRdb to about 2017). Study-wide context: In an earlier analysis of 587 of the donors, about 270 Gb of sequence data and 117 million unique TCR beta sequences from about 190 million T cells were reported. Roughly 320 gigabases of sequencing data and tens of millions of unique TCR sequences made up an early release that covered approximately 620 HLA-typed donors. The genetic ancestry cluster associated with self-reported Caucasian donors included around four fifths of the roughly 400 genotyped donors. The study aimed to test whether signatures of past pathogen exposure could be identified by cataloging public T cell receptors. The study used immunosequencing to profile the T cell repertoires of some 600 subjects and linked those repertoires to cytomegalovirus serostatus. Besides the first cohort of roughly 640 subjects, a separate validation cohort made up of 90 to 150 different subjects was used. High-throughput TCR immunosequencing, statistical association of individual TCRs with disease status, and machine learning were combined to predict cytomegalovirus infection status. A later analysis re-analyzed previously published TCR beta repertoires from 660 or so donors and added high-resolution HLA genotyping to study TCR occurrence patterns. Rather than drawing on any new phenotypic data, the later analysis identified candidate immune exposures from TCR beta sequences and the way those sequences occurred across donors. An earlier analysis of 587 of the donors used high-throughput TCR beta sequencing to judge whether each TCR beta V gene segment behaved as functional or pseudogenic. Donor age, sex, ethnicity and CMV serostatus were collected together with the repertoire data. A later genetic analysis used genome-wide SNP genotypes for about 55% of the 666 donors, treating that subset as a discovery cohort. Every repertoire in the discovery cohort had been generated on one and the same sequencing platform. Class I and class II HLA loci were covered by the typing at four-digit resolution. The number of typed donors differed by locus: about 620-640 for A, B, C, DRB1 and DQB1; some 540 for DQA1; 606 for DPA1; and about 450 for DPB1. Several DR-DQ haplotypes were handled as single units for association and clustering, since linkage in the cohort was strong. Among 398 genotyped donors of the cohort, an average of roughly 240,000 unique TCR beta nucleotide sequences were sequenced per donor, roughly a sixth of them non-productive.

Counted from cysteine to phenylalanine, this CDR3 has 14 amino acids. Just the 42-base CDR3 DNA is kept, in frame starting at base 1. The germline V gene provides CDR1 SGHTA and CDR2 FQGTGA. Here V drops 5 bases and J drops 5 bases, and the junction holds 5 bases not matched to any gene. On the study overall, not on this receptor specifically: Sequencing depth was assumed to be roughly uniform across donors in the presence/absence analyses, though that assumption may not hold. Across donors, most TCR sequences were observed very rarely, whereas some public TCRs were present in many individuals. An earlier analysis of 587 of the donors showed that most TCR beta V segments appeared in productive rearrangements either about 87% or about 30% of the time, which broadly matched IMGT annotations. Specific HLA alleles were associated with 16,951 TCR beta sequences at a false discovery rate of 0.05 in a later analysis. A few of the identified cytomegalovirus-associated TCR beta chains were confirmed in vitro to be specific for cytomegalovirus antigens. Linkage disequilibrium might explain the correlated functional status among segregating V segments, but an unknown experimental factor could not be excluded. Over 15 rarely observed V segments, including chromosome 9 orphons, were excluded from the earlier analysis of 550 to 700 of the donors because counts were too low. A cluster of highly shared sequence variants was judged likely to be a technical artifact of the sequencing pipeline. Only TCR beta chains were sequenced in this cohort, and the absence of alpha or paired-chain data limited detectable features. In a later genetic analysis, a missense DCLRE1C variant was associated with V-gene and J-gene trimming of TCR beta chains, and the association was replicated in an independent cohort. A later analysis found that most CMV-associated TCR beta chains appeared HLA-restricted, with HLA associations seemingly driven largely by CMV exposure. In a later analysis, HLA-associated TCR beta chains were found to be more clonally expanded and to have lower generation probabilities than equally common non-associated chains. For the cohort, immune exposure information was limited to CMV serostatus. The classifier was reported to diagnose cytomegalovirus status with high specificity and sensitivity in both the original cohort and the validation cohort. A later analysis found that TCR association rates varied across HLA loci, with DRB1 alleles showing the most associated TCRs and HLA-C alleles the fewest. Because HLA typing was missing for some donors at each locus, association tests included only the typed subset. A further reported finding was that TCR beta sequences accurately predicted the HLA-A and HLA-B alleles for most subjects in the first cohort. In a later analysis, several top co-occurrence clusters were reported to appear linked to parvovirus B19, influenza, CMV and Epstein-Barr virus. According to a later genetic analysis, donors in an Asian-associated ancestry cluster had fewer N-insertions in productive TCRs than the roughly 700-donor mean. Because the 87-base-pair reads could not distinguish some IMGT-functional V segments, including TRBV6-2 and TRBV6-3, those segments were excluded. The authors suggested that the approach could potentially be generalized to other disease states and immunological phenotypes. When HLA alleles, especially DR and DQ, strongly co-occurred, attributing TCR associations to individual alleles was difficult. The study gave a list of about 170 TCR beta chains associated with cytomegalovirus.

Receptor amplification or capture employed the immunoSEQ multiplex PCR assay. The multiplex PCR relied on a mix of 60 forward primers for TCR Vbeta segments and 13 reverse primers for TCR Jbeta segments. The CDR3 region of rearranged TCR beta genes was amplified from genomic DNA by a multiplex PCR assay. The amplified TCR beta libraries were sequenced on the Illumina HiSeq System as 87-base-pair reads. On the authors' methods: Across the 600 to 700 repertoires, a later analysis counted some 81 million unique TCR beta chains, some 11 million of which were shared by at least two donors. Raw reads were error-corrected and collapsed into unique sequences by a nearest-neighbor algorithm in which closely related sequences were merged to remove PCR and sequencing errors. CDR3 sequences were aligned to IMGT reference sequences to assign V, D and J gene segments. For a sequence to be retained, a match of at least six nucleotides to both a V gene segment and a J gene segment was required. A rearrangement was called productive if the CDR3 had no stop codons and remained in frame with V and J, and every other rearrangement was called non-productive. CDR3 was defined according to IMGT convention as the region running from the second conserved V-encoded cysteine to the conserved J-encoded phenylalanine. In an earlier analysis of just under 600 of the donors, sequences lacking an unambiguous match to a single V gene segment were excluded. An earlier analysis of a few hundred of the donors classified V segments as functional when productive rearrangements were above 56.7% and as segregating when the standard deviation between donors was above 5%. To diagnose cytomegalovirus status from the catalog of TCR beta chain sequences, a statistical classification framework was built. In a later analysis, V and J genes were assigned by comparing TCR nucleotide sequences against IMGT/GENE-DB human TR gene sequences. Using the TCRdist pipeline, a later analysis assigned CDR3 sequences along with most-parsimonious VDJ recombination scenarios. In a later analysis, every TCR beta chain was defined by the combination of its CDR3 amino acid sequence and its V-gene family, and reads without a unique V-gene family were dropped. To address suspected cross-contamination and a sequencing artifact, a later analysis removed several hundred highly shared, low-generation-probability nucleotide sequences. A later analysis calculated a clonal expansion index for each public chain from normalized within-repertoire ranks of inferred template counts. Generation probabilities in a later analysis came from a VDJ recombination model fitted to out-of-frame rearrangements, and those results were checked against IGoR. A later analysis scored TCR-TCR, TCR-HLA and TCR-CMV co-occurrence with hypergeometric tests, applying a repertoire-size bias correction to TCR pairs. To estimate false discovery rates, a later analysis permuted the HLA or CMV assignments 20 times. In a later analysis, co-occurring TCRs were grouped using DBSCAN, and TCRdist sequence similarity was added for clustering within HLA-allele-positive subsets. Repertoires with fewer than 30,000 or more than 120,000 public chains, plus five repertoires with anomalous nucleotide sharing, were excluded from co-occurrence clustering. Here the immuneACCESS table is served through TCRdb, limited to in-frame sequences with V and J called. Missing clones are a known gap in these copies; in checked studies unresolved V genes cover under half, and the rest lacks a known reason. Clone size and the V and J calls come from that table; the DNA yielded D and trimming. Within this sample are 250,000 to 350,000 clones, with roughly 88% of them counted one time only. The top ten clonotypes cover around 3.7% of the sample.

This receptor chain uses TRBV7-3 and TRBJ1-1, and 10 junction bases match TRBD1. This TCR was sampled from a middle-aged man in good health and CMV-seropositive. The sample comprised PBMCs. The DNA reads TGTGCCAGCAGCCGAGACAGGGGGCAGACTGAAGCTTTCTTT. This encodes CASSRDRGQTEAFF.